This T cell receptor beta chain was obtained from a study of T-cell reconstitution after alpha-beta-depleted transplantation in children. Study-wide findings and caveats: It was surviving recipient T cells and thymic progenitors that gave some patients high TCRbeta diversity at day 60. Several hundred expanded graft clones reportedly gave rise to the alpha-beta T cells present about two months after transplant. T-cell counts and diversity at one year post-transplant came mainly from newly produced T cells.

Preparation of the TCRbeta library was carried out with unique molecular identifiers. TCRdb re-called the PCR reads through MiXCR, storing one row per CDR3 protein. The table lists roughly 570,000 distinct CDR3 sequences, 27% of them singletons. In regard to this clonotype: Antigen: not known.

V was pared by 0 bases and J by 6 bases, with 7 bases of the junction left unmatched. The CDR3 loop spans 15 amino acids. CDR1 MNHEY and CDR2 SVGAGI come from the germline V gene. Sequencing used PBMCs, obtained before TCRalphabeta/CD19-depleted stem cell transplant. This clonotype was sampled from a boy under two years old with Wiskott-Aldrich syndrome, due to receive a stem cell transplant. V and J are TRBV6-5 and TRBJ1-1, with 7 bases lining up with TRBD1. CDR3 DNA sequence: TGTGCCAGCAGTTACTCCAGGGGGGCAGGGGCTGAAGCTTTCTTT. Protein product: CASSYSRGAGAEAFF.